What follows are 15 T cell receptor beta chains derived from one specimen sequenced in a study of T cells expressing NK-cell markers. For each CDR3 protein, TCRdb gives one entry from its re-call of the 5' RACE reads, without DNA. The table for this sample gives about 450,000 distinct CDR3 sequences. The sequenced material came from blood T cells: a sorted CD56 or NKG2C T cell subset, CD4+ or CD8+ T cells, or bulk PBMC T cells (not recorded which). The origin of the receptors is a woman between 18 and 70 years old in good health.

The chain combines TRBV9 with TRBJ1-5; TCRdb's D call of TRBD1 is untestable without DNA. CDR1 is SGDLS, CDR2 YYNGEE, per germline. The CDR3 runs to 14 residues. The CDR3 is CASSAGTGIQPQHF.

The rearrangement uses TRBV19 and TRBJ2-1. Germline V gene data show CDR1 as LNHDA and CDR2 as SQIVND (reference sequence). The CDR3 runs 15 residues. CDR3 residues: CASSIQRSSYNEQFF.

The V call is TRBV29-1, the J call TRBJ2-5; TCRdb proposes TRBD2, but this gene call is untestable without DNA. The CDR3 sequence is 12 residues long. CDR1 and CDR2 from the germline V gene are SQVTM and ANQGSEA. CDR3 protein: CSAWRRGGTQYF.

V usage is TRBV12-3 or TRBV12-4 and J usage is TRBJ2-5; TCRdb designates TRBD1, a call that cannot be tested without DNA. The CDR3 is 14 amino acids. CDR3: CASSNAPGPGTQYF.

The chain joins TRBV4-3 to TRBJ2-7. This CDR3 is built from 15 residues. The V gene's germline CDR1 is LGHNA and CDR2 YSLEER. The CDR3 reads CASSLRTGASYEQYF.

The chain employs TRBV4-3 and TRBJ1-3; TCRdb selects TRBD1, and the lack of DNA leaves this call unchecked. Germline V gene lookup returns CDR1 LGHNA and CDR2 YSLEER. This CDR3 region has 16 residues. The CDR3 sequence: CASSQAGTGSGNTIYF.

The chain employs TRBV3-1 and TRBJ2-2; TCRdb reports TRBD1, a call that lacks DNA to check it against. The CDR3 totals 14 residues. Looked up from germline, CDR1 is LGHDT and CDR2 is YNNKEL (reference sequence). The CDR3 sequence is CASGPGQNTGELFF.

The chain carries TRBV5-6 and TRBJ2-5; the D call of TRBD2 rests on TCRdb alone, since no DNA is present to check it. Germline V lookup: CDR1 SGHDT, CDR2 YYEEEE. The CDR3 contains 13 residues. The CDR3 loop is CASSRDFQETQYF.

The CDR3 reads CASSLIPGTVYGYTF. The chain is built from TRBV7-9 and TRBJ1-2; TCRdb proposes TRBD1, but this gene call is untestable without DNA. Per the germline V gene, CDR1 is SEHNR and CDR2 is FQNEAQ (reference sequence). The CDR3 extends over 15 amino acids.

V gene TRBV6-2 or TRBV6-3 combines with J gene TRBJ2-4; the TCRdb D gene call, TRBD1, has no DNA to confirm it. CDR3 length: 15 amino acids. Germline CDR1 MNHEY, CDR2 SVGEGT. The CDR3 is CASSAGQLAKNIQYF.

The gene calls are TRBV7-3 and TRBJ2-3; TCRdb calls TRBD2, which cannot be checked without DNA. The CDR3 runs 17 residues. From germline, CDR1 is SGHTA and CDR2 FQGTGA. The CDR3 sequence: CASSLILAGVRTDTQYF.

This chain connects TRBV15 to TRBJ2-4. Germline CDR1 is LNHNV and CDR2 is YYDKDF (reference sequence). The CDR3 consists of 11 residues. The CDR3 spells CATSREGFQYF.

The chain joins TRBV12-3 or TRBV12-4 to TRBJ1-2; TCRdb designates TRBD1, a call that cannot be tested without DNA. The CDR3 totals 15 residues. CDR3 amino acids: CASSLAQGDGYGYTF.

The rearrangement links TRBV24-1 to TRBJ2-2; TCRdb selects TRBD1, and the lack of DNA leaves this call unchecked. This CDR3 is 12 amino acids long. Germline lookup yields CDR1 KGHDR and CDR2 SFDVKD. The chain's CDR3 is CATSNPLGELFF.

CDR3 sequence reads: CASSFLPRTGTGYQPQHF. V and J are TRBV7-8 and TRBJ1-5; checking the TCRdb D call of TRBD1 is not possible without DNA. CDR3 length: 18 residues. Per germline, CDR1 SGHVS and CDR2 FQNEAQ.